Listed below are T cell receptor beta chains from one sample, sequenced in a study of blood T cell repertoires in COVID-19. Measured with immunoSEQ multiplex PCR; TCRdb has only the in-frame clones, and not every one. The sample lists approximately 110,000 clones, approximately 82% occurring once. The sequenced material came from peripheral blood. The receptors here all came from a woman between 55 and 75 years old with acute or convalescent COVID-19. Each CDR3 is given with its conserved first and last residue. The D gene is left open where the match is weak.

>TRBJ2-2|TRBV20-1|NA
CSASGGLGTGELFF
>TRBJ1-1|TRBV5-3|NA
CARTVGRKNTEAFF
>TRBJ2-7|TRBV18|NA
CASSPRQARDEQYF
>TRBJ1-2|TRBV29-1|NA
CSVGGYTF
>TRBJ2-1|TRBV7-3|TRBD2
CASSLSGNGVNEQFF
>TRBJ2-1|TRBV3-1/TRBV3-2|TRBD2
CASSQEFTSGAITFF
>TRBJ1-3|TRBV5-1|TRBD1
CASSQTGQSSRSGNTIYF
>TRBJ1-2|TRBV2|TRBD1
CAGRTGGLTYGYTF
>TRBJ1-3|TRBV20-1|NA
CSASTGGNTIYF
>TRBJ2-7|TRBV11-2|TRBD2
CASRASTSGSHEQYF
>TRBJ2-7|TRBV29-1|NA
CSYRLGAYEQYF
>TRBJ1-1|TRBV12-3/TRBV12-4|NA
CASSFRGTEAFF
>TRBJ1-2|TRBV15|NA
CATSRDPRQFYGYTF
>TRBJ2-1|TRBV7-2|TRBD1
CASSLEGTGFNEQFF
>TRBJ2-1|TRBV7-2|NA
CASSLGRGIYNEQFF
>TRBJ1-4|TRBV7-9|NA
CASSPEATNEKLFF
>TRBJ1-6|TRBV7-9|NA
CASSLIRTNSPLHF
>TRBJ2-4|TRBV15|NA
CATSRDVGDRAKNIQYF
>TRBJ2-4|TRBV28|TRBD1
CARSSQDRGTYF
>TRBJ2-5|TRBV29-1|NA
CSVGTSGETQYF
>TRBJ2-7|TRBV12-3/TRBV12-4|NA
CASSTRDEQYF
>TRBJ2-3|TRBV19|TRBD1
CASRDWTGGKDTQYF